What follows describes a single T cell receptor (beta chain). Germline-derived CDR1 and CDR2 are MGHRA and YSYEKL. CDR3 size: 16 residues. The germline V and J ends were trimmed by 1 base and 4 bases, with 17 bases remaining between them. The sample comes from a study of identifying expanded T cells in peripheral blood. Using immunoSEQ multiplex PCR, the repertoire was profiled, and TCRdb retains in-frame clones only, with some absent. The profile shows about 82,000 clones, about 90% of them singletons. This clonotype was obtained from a person aged 18-70 years in good health. The chain carries TRBV4-1 and TRBJ2-7; D may be TRBD1 (5 bases). The sequenced sample was blood. The CDR3 DNA reads TGCGCCAGCAGCCAAGGCATGGGCAGGGCGCTGTACGAGCAGTACTTC. Translation gives CASSQGMGRALYEQYF.